This T cell receptor (beta chain) derives from a study of shared clonotypes between healthy human individuals. The protocol was immunoSEQ multiplex PCR, while the TCRdb copy is restricted to in-frame clones and leaves out a portion. This sample has about 710,000 clones, with around three quarters found just once. Germline V CDR1 and CDR2: MNHEY, SMNVEV (reference sequence). Losses at the gene ends were 5 bases for V and 4 bases for J; bases not matched to a gene: 6. CDR3 length: 14 residues. On this clone: Its antigen is as yet unknown.

Findings of the study overall: Sampling included only blood; tissue repertoires likely differ.

Donors, without exception, were Caucasian adults residing in Nashville, Tennessee. The specimen sequenced was memory CD4+ T cells sorted from blood. Described subset: CD45RA-negative fraction. This rearrangement joins TRBV27 to TRBJ2-5, with 8 bases fitting TRBD2. The TCR comes from a woman in her 30s in good health. The CDR3: CASSPTREVETQYF. DNA for the CDR3: TGTGCCAGCAGTCCAACGCGGGAGGTAGAGACCCAGTACTTC.